This TCR beta chain was profiled in a study of blood T cells in healthy people across ages. Combining a sample-barcoded 5' primer with a J-beta primer mix, a second PCR ran for 7 to 11 cycles. TCRdb fed the 5' RACE reads into MiXCR, producing one record per CDR3 protein. The data hold 1.5 million or so distinct CDR3 sequences, with around 39% observed a single time. This clonotype was detected only a few times. The germline V gene has CDR1 SGDLS and CDR2 YYNGEE. CDR3 length equals 17 residues. V trimming: 1 base; J trimming: 3 bases; junction bases outside the gene matches: 10. V and J are TRBV9 and TRBJ1-5; 7 nucleotides agree with TRBD1. The specimen was blood. The source of this sequence is a woman between 18 and 29 years old in good health. In nucleotides, the CDR3 is TGTGCCAGCAGCGTACGATCGGACAGGAGCGACAATCAGCCCCAGCATTTT. Its translation: CASSVRSDRSDNQPQHF. The complete variable domain, with remaining parts taken from reference TRBV9 and TRBJ1-5, reads DSGVTQTPKHLITATGQRVTLRCSPRSGDLSVYWYQQSLDQGLQFLIQYYNGEERAKGNILERFSAQQFPDLHSELNLSSLELGDSALYFCASSVRSDRSDNQPQHFGDGTRLSIL.